This paragraph reports one T cell receptor (beta chain). The CDR3 spans 15 residues. The ends were cut back, 9 bases at V and 8 bases at J, with 25 bases in the middle. Looked up from germline, CDR1 is LNHDA and CDR2 is SQIVND (reference sequence). The sample originates from a study of blood T cell repertoires in COVID-19. Study context: The United States, Italy and Spain supplied acute and convalescent COVID-19 samples. PBMCs, B-cell-depleted T cells, or T cells were the source of the cDNA or gDNA that made up the material.

Authors' data handling: Amplification of reference gene primers provided the estimated nucleated cell counts. Some clones are missing from TCRdb's copy, which holds only in-frame ones; the method was immunoSEQ multiplex PCR. V and J calls and clone size are copied from that table; D and trimming were computed from the DNA. The sample contains about 280,000 clones, under 90% of which appear only once. Sequenced: peripheral blood. The sequence derives from a woman in her forties or fifties who had recovered from COVID-19. The chain uses TRBV19 and TRBJ1-2; D is possibly TRBD1 (6 bases). CDR3 DNA sequence: TGTGCCAGCCAGATCGGGTCCAGGGGCGGAGGAGGCTACACCTTC. It specifies CASQIGSRGGGGYTF.